This entry lists 20 T cell receptor beta chains sequenced from one sample in a study of blood T cell repertoires in COVID-19. Produced via immunoSEQ multiplex PCR; TCRdb's table is partial and in-frame only. Here the sample spans about 310,000 clones, around 86% being singletons. The sample taken for sequencing was peripheral blood. These receptors all come from an older man with acute or convalescent COVID-19.

The V call is TRBV11-2, the J call TRBJ2-1, with TRBD2 matching 10 bases. Germline V lookup: CDR1 SGHAT, CDR2 FQNNGV. This CDR3 region has 16 residues. Germline trimming cut 0 bases from V and 4 bases from J; bases unmatched to any gene: 3. This CDR3 reads CASSLDRAGGYNEQFF. Written as DNA, the CDR3 is TGTGCCAGCAGCTTAGACCGAGCGGGAGGGTACAATGAGCAGTTCTTC.

The V gene is TRBV27, the J gene TRBJ2-2; possibly TRBD1 for D (6 bases). Deletions cut 6 bases from V and 1 base from J, with 9 bases between. This CDR3 has 14 residues. The germline CDR1 and CDR2 sequences are MNHEY and SMNVEV (reference sequence). CDR3 sequence reads: CASRQGWNTGELFF. For the CDR3, the DNA is TGTGCCAGCAGACAGGGTTGGAACACCGGGGAGCTGTTTTTT.

This chain uses TRBV13 with TRBJ2-5; 8 bases map to TRBD2. V lost 6 bases to trimming and J lost 1 base; unmatched junction nucleotides: 4. Germline assignment: CDR1 PRHDT and CDR2 FYEKMQ (reference sequence). The CDR3 loop spans 14 amino acids. The CDR3 protein is CASRVAGTQETQYF. The DNA for the CDR3 is TGTGCCAGCAGGGTAGCGGGAACCCAAGAGACCCAGTACTTC.

CDR3 protein: CASSLAGGRTDTQYF. CDR3 DNA: TGTGCCAGCAGCTTAGCTGGTGGGAGAACAGATACGCAGTATTTT. This chain connects TRBV11-2 to TRBJ2-3; TRBD2 is a possible D gene (5 bases). CDR3 length: 15 residues. Trimming left V 1 base short and J 3 bases short, with 11 bases between. Germline assignment: CDR1 SGHAT and CDR2 FQNNGV. Filled out from reference TRBV11-2 and TRBJ2-3, the complete variable domain reads EAGVAQSPRYKIIEKRQSVAFWCNPISGHATLYWYQQILGQGPKLLIQFQNNGVVDDSQLPKDRFSAERLKGVDSTLKIQPAKLEDSAVYLCASSLAGGRTDTQYFGPGTRLTVL.

Only a few counts were recorded for this clone. This chain links TRBV5-1 with TRBJ2-7; 8 bases align to TRBD2. J lost 5 bases, V lost 3 bases, and 7 bases had no gene match. The CDR3 is made up of 14 amino acids. Looked up from germline, CDR1 is SGHRS and CDR2 is YFSETQ. As DNA, the CDR3 is TGCGCCAGCAGCTCGCTTGCGGGAGGCGACGAGCAGTACTTC. Protein: CASSSLAGGDEQYF.

This rearrangement joins TRBV2 to TRBJ1-2; D not resolved. Per germline, CDR1 SNHLY and CDR2 FYNNEI. The CDR3 contains 15 residues. Trimming stripped 2 bases from V and 4 bases from J, with 14 bases between. CDR3 protein: CASSELGDTLYGYTF. The CDR3 nucleotides read TGTGCCAGCAGTGAACTCGGGGATACTCTCTATGGCTACACCTTC.

The V gene is TRBV7-2, the J gene TRBJ1-1; tentative D call: TRBD1 (5 bases). The CDR3 covers 14 residues. Deletions cut 5 bases from V and 10 bases from J, with 20 bases between. Germline V gene data show CDR1 as SGHTA and CDR2 as FQGNSA. The chain's CDR3 is CASSPWGGGSGAFF. CDR3 coding DNA: TGTGCCAGCAGCCCATGGGGGGGAGGCAGTGGAGCTTTCTTT.

The J gene is TRBJ2-5, the V gene TRBV4-2; D is unresolved. The V end lost 0 bases, the J end lost 2 bases, and 7 bases lay between the germline ends. Germline V gene data show CDR1 as LGHNA and CDR2 as YNFKEQ. The CDR3 is 14 residues long. This CDR3 is CASSQEFRQETQYF. CDR3 nucleotides: TGTGCCAGCAGCCAAGAATTCAGGCAAGAGACCCAGTACTTC.

The rearrangement joins TRBV5-1 to TRBJ1-2; D ambiguous. This CDR3 comprises 15 residues. V gave up 0 bases and J gave up 1 base, with 10 bases separating them. Germline lookup yields CDR1 SGHRS and CDR2 YFSETQ. The DNA of the CDR3 is TGCGCCAGCAGCTTGGGGCCCCAGATTAACTATGGCTACACCTTC. Translating it yields CASSLGPQINYGYTF.

This chain connects TRBV7-2 to TRBJ1-3; 10 bases map to TRBD1. CDR3 length: 15 amino acids. Germline V gene data show CDR1 as SGHTA and CDR2 as FQGNSA. After removal of 3 bases from V and 6 bases from J, the junction contained 5 bases not matched to a gene. The CDR3: CASSLATGGSNTIYF. Written as DNA, the CDR3 is TGTGCCAGCAGCTTGGCGACAGGGGGCTCAAACACCATATATTTT.

The CDR3 loop reads CSVVAHGQETQYF. In DNA, the CDR3 is TGCAGCGTTGTTGCTCACGGGCAAGAGACCCAGTACTTC. The chain uses TRBV29-1 and TRBJ2-5, with D hard to call. The V end lost 4 bases, the J end lost 2 bases, and 11 bases lay between the germline ends. The CDR3 spans 13 residues. The V gene's germline CDR1 is SQVTM and CDR2 ANQGSEA.

This clone occurred once. V usage is TRBV18 and J usage is TRBJ1-1, with D possibly being TRBD1 (5 bases). CDR1 and CDR2 (germline): KGHSH, LQKENI. Trimming removed 3 bases from V and 5 bases from J, with 13 bases in between. The CDR3 totals 14 residues. The CDR3 DNA follows: TGTGCCAGCTCACCGGCGGGGGGAGGTACTGAAGCTTTCTTT. Translating it yields CASSPAGGGTEAFF.

The chain combines TRBV6-5 with TRBJ2-3; the D gene is possibly TRBD1 (6 bases). Germline V CDR1 and CDR2: MNHEY, SVGAGI. Deletions cut 6 bases from V and 3 bases from J, with 13 bases between. The CDR3 is 14 amino acids. CDR3 loop: CASSSRRGTDTQYF. In nucleotides, the CDR3 is TGTGCCAGCAGCTCCCGCAGGGGAACAGATACGCAGTATTTT.

DNA for the CDR3: TGTGCCAGCAGTGAAGGCACCTCTAGCACAGATACGCAGTATTTT. It translates to CASSEGTSSTDTQYF. The V and J genes are TRBV25-1 and TRBJ2-3; D remains ambiguous. Trimming took off 2 bases at V and 0 bases at J, with 9 bases between the two ends. The CDR3 covers 15 residues. The germline V gene has CDR1 MGHDK and CDR2 SYGVNS.

The chain has TRBV15 and TRBJ2-5; unclear D gene. The V end lost 3 bases, the J end lost 1 base, and 9 bases lay between the germline ends. The CDR3 totals 14 residues. Germline CDR1 and CDR2: LNHNV and YYDKDF (reference sequence). This chain's CDR3 is CATSSLSVQETQYF. In DNA, the CDR3 is TGTGCCACCAGCAGTCTGTCGGTCCAAGAGACCCAGTACTTC.

The rearrangement uses TRBV19 and TRBJ2-7; 9 bases fit TRBD2. The germline gives CDR1 LNHDA, CDR2 SQIVND (reference sequence). Losses at the gene ends were 4 bases for V and 9 bases for J; bases not matched to a gene: 13. The CDR3 sequence is 15 residues long. The chain's CDR3 is CASSTGGAGGQGQYF. CDR3 bases: TGTGCCAGTAGTACCGGAGGAGCGGGAGGCCAGGGGCAGTACTTC.

The CDR3 DNA sequence: TGCGCCAGCAGCGTAGATACAGGGGGCACCGGGGAGCTGTTTTTT. This encodes CASSVDTGGTGELFF. This chain links TRBV5-1 with TRBJ2-2, with 8 bases identical to TRBD1. The CDR3 extends over 15 amino acids. CDR1 and CDR2 (germline): SGHRS, YFSETQ. V lost 4 bases to trimming and J lost 4 bases; unmatched junction nucleotides: 6.

The chain recombines TRBV5-4 with TRBJ2-2; D ambiguous. V lost 0 bases to trimming and J lost 1 base, with 4 bases between them. This CDR3 has 14 residues. The V gene's germline CDR1 is SGHNT and CDR2 YYREEE (reference sequence). The CDR3 reads CASSLVLNTGELFF. CDR3 DNA: TGTGCCAGCAGCTTGGTCTTGAACACCGGGGAGCTGTTTTTT.

Of note for this clone: The same CDR3 is also encoded by other DNA sequences in this sample. This chain joins TRBV5-4 and TRBJ1-1, with 7 bases aligning to TRBD1. Germline V gene data show CDR1 as SGHNT and CDR2 as YYREEE (reference sequence). The CDR3 spans 14 residues. V shed 4 bases and J 1 base; nucleotides not matched to a gene: 4. The CDR3 DNA sequence: TGTGCCAGCAGCAACCGACAGGGGAACACTGAAGCTTTCTTT. As protein: CASSNRQGNTEAFF.

This clone has just a few counts. The chain combines TRBV6-5 with TRBJ2-1; 8 bases map to TRBD2. Germline loops: CDR1 MNHEY, CDR2 SVGAGI. J was trimmed by 9 bases and V by 7 bases; bases with no gene match: 14. The length of the CDR3 is 15 residues. The CDR3 nucleotides are TGTGCCAGCAACACCGGGACTAGTCCCGGTGTTGAGCAGTTCTTC. Amino acid sequence: CASNTGTSPGVEQFF.